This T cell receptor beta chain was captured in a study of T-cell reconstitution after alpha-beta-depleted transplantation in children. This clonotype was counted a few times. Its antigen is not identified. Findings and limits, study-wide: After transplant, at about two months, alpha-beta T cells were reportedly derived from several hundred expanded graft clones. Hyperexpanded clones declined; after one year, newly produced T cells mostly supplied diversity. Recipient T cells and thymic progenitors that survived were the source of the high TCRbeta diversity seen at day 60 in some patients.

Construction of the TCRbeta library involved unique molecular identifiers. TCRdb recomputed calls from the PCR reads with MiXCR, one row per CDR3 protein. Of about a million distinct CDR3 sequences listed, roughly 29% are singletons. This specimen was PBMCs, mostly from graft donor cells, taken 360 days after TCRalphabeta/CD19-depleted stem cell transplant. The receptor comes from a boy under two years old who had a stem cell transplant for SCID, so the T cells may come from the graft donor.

In DNA, the CDR3 is TGTGCCAGCCAGCCCGGGACGGATCTTTACAATGAGCAGTTCTTC. Encoded protein: CASQPGTDLYNEQFF. The V call is TRBV12-3 or TRBV12-4, the J call TRBJ2-1; D may correspond to TRBD1 or TRBD2 (5 bases each). V lost 8 bases and J 4 bases, leaving 18 bases between the germline ends. This CDR3 has 15 amino acids.